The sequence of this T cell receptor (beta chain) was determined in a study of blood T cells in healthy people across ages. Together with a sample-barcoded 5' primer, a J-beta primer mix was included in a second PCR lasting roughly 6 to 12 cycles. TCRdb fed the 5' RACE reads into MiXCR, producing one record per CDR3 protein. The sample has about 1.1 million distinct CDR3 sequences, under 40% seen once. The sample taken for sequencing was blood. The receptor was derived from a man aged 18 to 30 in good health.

CDR3 coding DNA: TGTGCCACCAGCGCGGGACAGGGGAGTTCGGAGACCCAGTACTTC. It is translated as CATSAGQGSSETQYF. The V and J genes are TRBV24-1 and TRBJ2-5, with 10 bases matching TRBD1. The length of the CDR3 is 15 residues. V trimming: 7 bases; J trimming: 5 bases; junction bases outside the gene matches: 9. CDR1 is KGHDR and CDR2 is SFDVKD in the germline V gene.